Below are 10 T cell receptor beta chains sequenced from a single sample in a study of blood T cell repertoires in COVID-19. TCRdb's copy holds only in-frame clones and misses some; the assay was immunoSEQ multiplex PCR. Seen here are 150,000 to 200,000 clones, about 83% observed once, and the top ten hold 3.5% to 4.5%. What was sequenced was peripheral blood. The receptors shown here come from a man aged 18 to 30 with active or convalescent COVID-19.

This rearrangement joins TRBV9 to TRBJ1-2; possibly TRBD1 for D (6 bases). The V end lost 3 bases, the J end lost 4 bases, and 16 bases lay between the germline ends. CDR3 length: 15 residues. CDR1 is SGDLS and CDR2 is YYNGEE in the germline V gene. CDR3 DNA: TGTGCCAGCAGCGCCAACCCGGGACAACTCTATGGCTACACCTTC. Protein sequence: CASSANPGQLYGYTF.

V is TRBV5-4 and J is TRBJ1-4, with D unclear. Trimming cost V 1 base and J 3 bases, with 16 bases left between them. The CDR3 sequence is 17 residues long. The germline V gene has CDR1 SGHNT and CDR2 YYREEE (reference sequence). CDR3 in amino acids: CASSLQFEGRANEKLFF. The CDR3 nucleotides are TGTGCCAGCAGCTTGCAGTTTGAGGGCCGAGCTAATGAAAAACTGTTTTTT. Full variable domain (rest looked up from reference TRBV5-4 and TRBJ1-4): ETGVTQSPTHLIKTRGQQVTLRCSSQSGHNTVSWYQQALGQGPQFIFQYYREEENGRGNFPPRFSGLQFPNYSSELNVNALELDDSALYLCASSLQFEGRANEKLFFGSGTQLSVL.

V and J are TRBV18 and TRBJ2-1, with TRBD2 matching 9 bases. With 5 bases clipped from V and 4 bases from J, the junction kept 12 bases outside the gene matches. The CDR3 is 17 amino acids. CDR1 is KGHSH, CDR2 LQKENI, per germline. The DNA of the CDR3 is TGTGCCAGCTCAGAAAGCGGGGGGTCCATTACTTACAATGAGCAGTTCTTC. Its translation: CASSESGGSITYNEQFF.

The chain joins TRBV27 to TRBJ2-1; tentatively, D is TRBD2 (7 bases). The germline V gene has CDR1 MNHEY and CDR2 SMNVEV (reference sequence). The CDR3 runs to 17 residues. V lost 5 bases and J 4 bases, leaving 21 bases between the germline ends. CDR3 in DNA: TGTGCCAGCAGTCCCAGAGGGGGAGGGACTATTTACAATGAGCAGTTCTTC. Translated: CASSPRGGGTIYNEQFF.

About this clone: Other DNA sequences in the sample encode the same CDR3. V gene TRBV5-1 combines with J gene TRBJ1-2, with D perhaps matching TRBD1 (5 bases). The CDR3 has 12 amino acids. V lost 3 bases, J lost 3 bases, and 6 bases lay in between. Germline loops: CDR1 SGHRS, CDR2 YFSETQ. CDR3 residues: CASSWGDYGYTF. The CDR3 DNA is TGCGCCAGCAGCTGGGGGGACTATGGCTACACCTTC. The full variable domain, its missing parts supplied by reference TRBV5-1 and TRBJ1-2, is KAGVTQTPRYLIKTRGQQVTLSCSPISGHRSVSWYQQTPGQGLQFLFEYFSETQRNKGNFPGRFSGRQFSNSRSEMNVSTLELGDSALYLCASSWGDYGYTFGSGTRLTVV.

The gene calls are TRBV24-1 and TRBJ2-3, with 7 bases matching TRBD2. CDR1 and CDR2 (germline): KGHDR, SFDVKD. The CDR3 has 14 residues. Trimming took 1 base from V and 6 from J; bases not matched to a gene: 3. The CDR3 nucleotides are TGTGCCACCAGTGATTTTAGGACTAGGGATACGCAGTATTTT. The encoded protein is CATSDFRTRDTQYF.

This clone appeared a single time. This sequence joins TRBV9 and TRBJ1-1; D possibly corresponds to TRBD1 (5 bases). The germline V gene encodes CDR1 SGDLS and CDR2 YYNGEE. The CDR3 runs to 11 residues. V was trimmed by 3 bases and J by 6 bases, leaving 6 bases between them. CDR3 in amino acids: CASSGGAEAFF. In nucleotides, the CDR3 is TGTGCCAGCAGCGGGGGGGCTGAAGCTTTCTTT.

The rearrangement links TRBV4-2 to TRBJ1-3; weak D call: TRBD1 (5 bases). Trimming removed 0 bases at V and 0 bases at J, with 9 bases between. Germline CDR1 reads LGHNA; CDR2 reads YNFKEQ. The CDR3 contains 16 residues. The CDR3: CASSQEGADSGNTIYF. In nucleotides, the CDR3 is TGTGCCAGCAGCCAAGAAGGGGCAGACTCTGGAAACACCATATATTTT.

The J gene is TRBJ1-5, the V gene TRBV3-1 (or the pseudogene TRBV3-2); D call uncertain. Trimming left V 3 bases short and J 6 bases short, with 9 bases between. The CDR3 totals 13 residues. CDR1 and CDR2 (germline): LGHDT, YNNKEL (reference sequence). CDR3 coding DNA: TGTGCCAGCAGCCAGGGAGGAATTCAGCCCCAGCATTTT. It yields the protein CASSQGGIQPQHF.

The CDR3 is CASSHPGTSGTYEQYF. CDR3 in DNA: TGTGCCAGCAGCCATCCTGGGACTAGCGGAACCTACGAGCAGTACTTC. The rearrangement uses TRBV4-2 and TRBJ2-7, with TRBD2 matching over 11 bases. This CDR3 has 16 amino acids. The germline CDR1 and CDR2 sequences are LGHNA and YNFKEQ. The V segment lost 3 bases and the J segment 2 bases; nucleotides outside the gene matches: 6.